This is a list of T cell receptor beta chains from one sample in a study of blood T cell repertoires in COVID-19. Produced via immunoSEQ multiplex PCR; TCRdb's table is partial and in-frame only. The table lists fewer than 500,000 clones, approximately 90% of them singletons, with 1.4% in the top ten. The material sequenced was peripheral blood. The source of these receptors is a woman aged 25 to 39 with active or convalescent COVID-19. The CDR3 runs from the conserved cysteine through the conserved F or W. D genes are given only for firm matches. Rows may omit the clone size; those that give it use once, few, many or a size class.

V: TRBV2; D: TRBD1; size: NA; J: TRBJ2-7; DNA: TGTGCCAGCAGTGACAGCAGGGGGCCTAACGAGCAGTACTTC; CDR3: CASSDSRGPNEQYF
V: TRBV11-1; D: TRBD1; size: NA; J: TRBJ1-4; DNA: TGTGCCAGCAGCCTCGGACAGGCCGCAACTAATGAAAAACTGTTTTTT; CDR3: CASSLGQAATNEKLFF
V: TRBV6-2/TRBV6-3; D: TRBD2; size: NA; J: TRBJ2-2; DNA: TGTGCCAGCAGTTACTCCTCGGGACTAGCGGGACTATCATGGAACACCGGGGAGCTGTTTTTT; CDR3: CASSYSSGLAGLSWNTGELFF
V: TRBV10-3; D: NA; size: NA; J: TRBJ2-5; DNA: TGTGCCATCAGTGGGGACACTCTCCAAGAGACCCAGTACTTC; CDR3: CAISGDTLQETQYF
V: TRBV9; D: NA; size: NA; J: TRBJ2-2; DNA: TGTGCCAGCAGCTACGACATACACACCGGGGAGCTGTTTTTT; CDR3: CASSYDIHTGELFF
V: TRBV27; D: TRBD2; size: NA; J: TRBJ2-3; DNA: TGTGCCAGCACTCTAGCGGGGCCCTTCACAGATACGCAGTATTTT; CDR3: CASTLAGPFTDTQYF
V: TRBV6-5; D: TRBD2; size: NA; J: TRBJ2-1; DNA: TGTGCCAGCTACCGGGGAGTAGCGGGAATCGATGAGCAGTTCTTC; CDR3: CASYRGVAGIDEQFF
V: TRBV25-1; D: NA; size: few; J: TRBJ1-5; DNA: TGTGCCAGCAGTGTAACAGGAGCAATCATGCCCCAGCATTTT; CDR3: CASSVTGAIMPQHF
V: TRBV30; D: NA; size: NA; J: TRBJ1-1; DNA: TGTGCCTGGAGTCTAGCAGCAAATTTACGCTTT; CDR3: CAWSLAANLRF
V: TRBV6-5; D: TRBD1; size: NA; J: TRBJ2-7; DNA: TGTGCCAGCAGTTTCCGACAGGGGCCTAACTACGAGCAGTACTTC; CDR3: CASSFRQGPNYEQYF
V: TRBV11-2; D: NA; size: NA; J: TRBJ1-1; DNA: TGTGCCAGCAGCCTTCAGCGGTTGGTTACTGAAGCTTTCTTT; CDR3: CASSLQRLVTEAFF
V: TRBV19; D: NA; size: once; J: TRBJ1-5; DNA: TGTGCCAGTAGAAAACACGGACAGCTCAATCAGCCCCAGCATTTT; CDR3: CASRKHGQLNQPQHF
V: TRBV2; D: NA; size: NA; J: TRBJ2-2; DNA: TGTGCCAGCAGTGAATACTATGAGACTCAGAACACCGGGGAGCTGTTTTTT; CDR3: CASSEYYETQNTGELFF
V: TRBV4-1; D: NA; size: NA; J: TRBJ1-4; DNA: TGCGCCAGCAGCCAAGTAATAGGGGAAAGGGAAAAACTGTTTTTT; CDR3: CASSQVIGEREKLFF
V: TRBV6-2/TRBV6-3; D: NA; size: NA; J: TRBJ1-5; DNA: TGTGCCAGCAGTTACGCGGGAGGGGGGGATCAGCCCCAGCATTTT; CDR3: CASSYAGGGDQPQHF
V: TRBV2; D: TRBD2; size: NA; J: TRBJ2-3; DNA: TGTGCCAGCAGCAAAGCGGGAGGAGGCACAGATACGCAGTATTTT; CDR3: CASSKAGGGTDTQYF
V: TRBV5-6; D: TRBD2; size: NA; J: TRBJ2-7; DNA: TGTGCCAGCAGCCCGGGACTAGCGTTCTCCGAGCAGTACTTC; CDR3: CASSPGLAFSEQYF
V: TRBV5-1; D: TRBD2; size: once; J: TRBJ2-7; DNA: TGCGCCAGCAGCTTGGGGACTAGCGGGACCTACGAGCAGTACTTC; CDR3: CASSLGTSGTYEQYF
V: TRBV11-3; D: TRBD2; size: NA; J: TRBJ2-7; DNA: TGTGCCAGCAGCACGGGACTAGCGGGCCGCTACGAGCAGTACTTC; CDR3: CASSTGLAGRYEQYF
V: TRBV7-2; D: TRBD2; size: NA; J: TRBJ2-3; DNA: TGTGCCAGCAGCTTAGTAGCGGGGGGAGATACGCAGTATTTT; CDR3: CASSLVAGGDTQYF
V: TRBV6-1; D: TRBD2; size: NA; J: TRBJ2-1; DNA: TGTGCCAGCAGTGAATTGCGACTAGCGGGTGAGCAGTTCTTC; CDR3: CASSELRLAGEQFF
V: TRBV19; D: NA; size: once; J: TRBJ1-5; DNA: TGTGCCAGTAACGGAAACAGGGCCCCTCAGCCCCAGCATTTT; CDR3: CASNGNRAPQPQHF
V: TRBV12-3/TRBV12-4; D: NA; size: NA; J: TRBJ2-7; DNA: TGTGCCAGCAGTTCCACTAGTGTGCAGTACTTC; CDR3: CASSSTSVQYF
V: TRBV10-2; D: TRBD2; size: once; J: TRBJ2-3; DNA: TGCGCCAGCGGGAGGGAAACTAGCACAGATACGCAGTATTTT; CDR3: CASGRETSTDTQYF
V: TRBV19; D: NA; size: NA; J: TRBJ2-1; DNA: TGTGCCAGTAGTCAGGAGGGCCATAGAAATGAGCAGTTCTTC; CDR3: CASSQEGHRNEQFF
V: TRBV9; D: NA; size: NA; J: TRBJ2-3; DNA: TGTGCCAGCAGCACTGGACTACGCACAGATACGCAGTATTTT; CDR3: CASSTGLRTDTQYF
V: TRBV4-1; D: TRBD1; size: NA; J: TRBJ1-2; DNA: TGCGCCAGCAGCCAAGATCCAGGGGGCAGTGATGGCTACACCTTC; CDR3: CASSQDPGGSDGYTF
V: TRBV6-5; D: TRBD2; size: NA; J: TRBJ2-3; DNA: TGTGCCAGCAGTTTAAGCCCCGGGGGGGGGACAGATACGCAGTATTTT; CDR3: CASSLSPGGGTDTQYF
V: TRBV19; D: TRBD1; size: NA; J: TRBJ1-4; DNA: TGTGCCAGTAGTAGATGGACAGGGTTAACAACTAATGAAAAACTGTTTTTT; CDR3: CASSRWTGLTTNEKLFF
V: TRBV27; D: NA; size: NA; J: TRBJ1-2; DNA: TGTGCCAGCAGTTTGGGACGGGGGGACTATGGCTACACCTTC; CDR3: CASSLGRGDYGYTF
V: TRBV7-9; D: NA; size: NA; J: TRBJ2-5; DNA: TGTGCCAGCAGCCTGAGGGAGGTACAAGAGACCCAGTACTTC; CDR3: CASSLREVQETQYF
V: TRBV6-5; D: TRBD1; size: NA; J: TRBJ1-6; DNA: TGTGCCAGCAGTTCAGGGGGCAGGGGGCTTTCACCCCTCCACTTT; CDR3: CASSSGGRGLSPLHF
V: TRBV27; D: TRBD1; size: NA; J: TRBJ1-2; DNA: TGTGCCAGCAGTTTATCGGGACAGGGCTTCTATGGCTACACCTTC; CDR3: CASSLSGQGFYGYTF
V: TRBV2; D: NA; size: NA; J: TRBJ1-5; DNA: TGTGCCAGCAGTACTACACCCGGAAGCGGGCAGTCCCAGCATTTT; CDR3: CASSTTPGSGQSQHF
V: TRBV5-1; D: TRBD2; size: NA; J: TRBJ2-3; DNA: TGCGCCAGCAGCTTCGGGACTAGCGGGAGGGCATTGGTCCGCACAGATACGCAGTATTTT; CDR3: CASSFGTSGRALVRTDTQYF
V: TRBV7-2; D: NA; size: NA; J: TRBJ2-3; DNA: TGTGCCAGCAGCTTAGGTGACGGGAAATTCGATACGCAGTATTTT; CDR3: CASSLGDGKFDTQYF
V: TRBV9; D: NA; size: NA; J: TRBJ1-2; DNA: TGTGCCAGCAGCGTAGTGGCCAGGGCCTCCTATGGCTACACCTTC; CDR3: CASSVVARASYGYTF
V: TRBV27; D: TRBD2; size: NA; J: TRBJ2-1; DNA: TGTGCCAGCACCCACCTCCCGGGACTAGCGGGAGAAAATGAGCAGTTCTTC; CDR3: CASTHLPGLAGENEQFF
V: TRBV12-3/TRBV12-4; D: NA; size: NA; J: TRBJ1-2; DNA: TGTGCCAGCGCGGAGAGCTCTAACTATGGCTACACCTTC; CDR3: CASAESSNYGYTF
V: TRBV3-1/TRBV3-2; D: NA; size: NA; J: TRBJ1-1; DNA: TGTGCCAGCAGCCGAAAGACGGGAGTTACGAACACTGAAGCTTTCTTT; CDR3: CASSRKTGVTNTEAFF
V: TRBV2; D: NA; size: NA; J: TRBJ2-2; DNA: TGTGCCAGCAGTCCCGCGGGCATATTAGGGGAGCTGTTTTTT; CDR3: CASSPAGILGELFF
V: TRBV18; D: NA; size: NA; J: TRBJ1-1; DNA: TGTGCCAGCCCTACGAACACTGAAGCTTTCTTT; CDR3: CASPTNTEAFF
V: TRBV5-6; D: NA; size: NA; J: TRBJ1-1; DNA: TGTGCCAGCAGCCCAGGTCCGGGGAGGGCGCCCACTGAAGCTTTCTTT; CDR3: CASSPGPGRAPTEAFF